Below, 3 T cell receptor beta chains from the same sample are listed, as sequenced in a study of blood T cell repertoires in COVID-19. Data came from immunoSEQ multiplex PCR; TCRdb stores just in-frame clones and leaves some out. The table lists about 120,000 clones, roughly 90% of them singletons. Material: peripheral blood. Every receptor here comes from a man in his forties or fifties with acute or convalescent COVID-19.

Here the CDR3 reads CATSQSPDFGQGRFF. The CDR3 DNA sequence: TGTGCCACCTCGCAAAGCCCCGATTTCGGACAGGGACGGTTCTTC. The chain has TRBV9 and TRBJ2-1; 8 bases map to TRBD1. The J segment lost 15 bases and the V segment lost 9 bases, leaving 23 bases of the junction unmatched. The CDR3 extends over 15 amino acids. Germline loops: CDR1 SGDLS, CDR2 YYNGEE.

V usage is TRBV13 and J usage is TRBJ2-7; TRBD2 matches 10 bases. This CDR3 is 16 amino acids long. Germline V gives CDR1 PRHDT, CDR2 FYEKMQ (reference sequence). V lost 5 bases to trimming and J lost 3 bases; unmatched junction nucleotides: 10. The DNA of the CDR3 is TGTGCCAGCAGCACTCGGACTAGCGGACACCGCTACGAGCAGTACTTC. It codes for CASSTRTSGHRYEQYF. Full variable domain (rest looked up from reference TRBV13 and TRBJ2-7): AAGVIQSPRHLIKEKRETATLKCYPIPRHDTVYWYQQGPGQDPQFLISFYEKMQSDKGSIPDRFSAQQFSDYHSELNMSSLELGDSALYFCASSTRTSGHRYEQYFGPGTRLTVT.

The chain uses TRBV10-1 and TRBJ1-2; D call uncertain. Germline V gene data show CDR1 as WNHNN and CDR2 as SYGVQD (reference sequence). The CDR3 sequence is 13 residues long. The ends were cut back, 0 bases at V and 4 bases at J, with 6 bases in the middle. In DNA form, the CDR3 reads TGCGCCAGCAGTGAGTCCGGGTCCTATGGCTACACCTTC. Protein: CASSESGSYGYTF.